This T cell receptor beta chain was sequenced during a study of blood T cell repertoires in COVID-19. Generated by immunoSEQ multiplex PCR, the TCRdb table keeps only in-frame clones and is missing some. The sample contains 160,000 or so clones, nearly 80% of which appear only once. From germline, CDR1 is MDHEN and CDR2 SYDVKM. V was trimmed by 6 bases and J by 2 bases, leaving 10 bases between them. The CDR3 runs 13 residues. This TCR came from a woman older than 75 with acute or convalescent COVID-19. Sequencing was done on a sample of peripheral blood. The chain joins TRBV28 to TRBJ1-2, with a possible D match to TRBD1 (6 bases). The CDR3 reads CASRGTTNYGYTF. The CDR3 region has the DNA TGTGCCAGCAGGGGGACAACGAACTATGGCTACACCTTC.